Presented here are 14 T cell receptor beta chains from one specimen sequenced in a study of T-cell memory formation after mild COVID-19 (dated by TCRdb to the early 2020s). Library prep was done by 5' RACE. Sequencing was carried out with an Illumina NovaSeq 6000. In-frame beta chains were kept once TCRdb had trimmed the public reads at Q25 with fastp and called clones with MiXCR. Entries that share a CDR3 protein sequence are merged under the most common genes and DNA. The sample has around 470,000 distinct CDR3 sequences on record, 20% of them singletons. The ten largest clones add up to about 8.8% of the sample. Sequenced input: PBMCs or a T cell subset sorted from them (not recorded which). Receptors originate from an adult woman who had mild COVID-19 (a few samples of this study predate the infection). The sample titles of this study are shuffled in the database, so cell type and time point are left out; the donor was told from shared clones.

The sample holds a few counts of this clonotype. The chain recombines TRBV15 with TRBJ2-3; D is undetermined. CDR1 and CDR2 from the germline V gene are LNHNV and YYDKDF (reference sequence). The germline V and J ends were trimmed by 0 bases and 3 bases, with 10 bases remaining between them. There are 15 residues in the CDR3. For the CDR3, the DNA is TGTGCCACCAGCAGAGATCCTAAACGGACAGATACGCAGTATTTT. It translates to CATSRDPKRTDTQYF.

The table lists this clonotype with many counts. This chain links TRBV7-9 with TRBJ2-5, with TRBD2 matching 9 bases. The V gene's germline CDR1 is SEHNR and CDR2 FQNEAQ (reference sequence). CDR3 size: 14 residues. V was pared by 4 bases and J by 1 base, with 1 base of the junction left unmatched. The CDR3 coding sequence is TGTGCCAGCAGCTCGGGACTAGCCCAAGAGACCCAGTACTTC. Protein sequence: CASSSGLAQETQYF.

CDR3 sequence (DNA): TGCGCCAGCAGCTTGGAGAAGACCCAGTACTTC. Protein sequence: CASSLEKTQYF. The genes are TRBV5-1 and TRBJ2-5, with D uncertain. Trimming took 0 bases from V and 6 from J, leaving 3 bases between them. CDR1 and CDR2 from the germline V gene are SGHRS and YFSETQ. The CDR3 has 11 amino acids.

The J gene is TRBJ2-3, the V gene TRBV9, with 12 bases fitting TRBD2. The trim removed 4 bases at V and 5 bases at J, leaving 11 bases unmatched. The CDR3 sequence is 17 residues long. CDR1 is SGDLS and CDR2 is YYNGEE in the germline V gene. Here the CDR3 DNA reads TGTGCCAGCAGCCGAGGGGCTAGCGGGGGGGCCGTAGATACGCAGTATTTT. It translates to CASSRGASGGAVDTQYF.

There are a few counts of this clonotype. The chain couples TRBV20-1 to TRBJ1-2; 9 nucleotides match TRBD1. This CDR3 has 16 residues. V trimming: 6 bases; J trimming: 3 bases; junction bases outside the gene matches: 14. Germline V gene data show CDR1 as DFQATT and CDR2 as SNEGSKA (reference sequence). This chain's CDR3 is CSAAGTGSSRYYGYTF. CDR3 bases: TGCAGTGCGGCAGGGACAGGGTCATCCCGGTACTATGGCTACACCTTC.

This clonotype turned up a few times. CDR3 protein: CSVVGSAYEQYF. DNA of the CDR3: TGCAGCGTTGTTGGCAGCGCCTACGAGCAGTACTTC. The rearrangement links TRBV29-1 to TRBJ2-7; D remains ambiguous. V was cut by 4 bases and J by 2 bases, with 9 bases left in between. The CDR3 sequence is 12 residues long. The germline gives CDR1 SQVTM, CDR2 ANQGSEA.

This clonotype was observed a few times. J is TRBJ2-2 and V is TRBV18, with a tentative D call TRBD2 (5 bases). The V end lost 2 bases, the J end lost 3 bases, and 13 bases lay between the germline ends. The CDR3 sequence is 16 residues long. CDR1 is KGHSH, CDR2 LQKENI, per germline. CDR3 bases: TGTGCCAGCTCACCAACTACTAGTTGGGACACCGGGGAGCTGTTTTTT. Translation: CASSPTTSWDTGELFF. Complete variable domain (other parts from reference TRBV18 and TRBJ2-2): NAGVMQNPRHLVRRRGQEARLRCSPMKGHSHVYWYRQLPEEGLKFMVYLQKENIIDESGMPKERFSAEFPKEGPSILRIQQVVRGDSAAYFCASSPTTSWDTGELFFGEGSRLTVL.

This clonotype has just a few counts. J is TRBJ2-3 and V is TRBV12-3 or TRBV12-4; 7 nucleotides match TRBD1. V shed 3 bases and J 3 bases; nucleotides not matched to a gene: 9. CDR3 length equals 16 residues. The CDR3 here is CASSFPRDSQTDTQYF. The CDR3 coding sequence is TGTGCCAGCAGTTTCCCCCGGGACAGCCAAACAGATACGCAGTATTTT.

This clonotype was counted between two and nine times. J is TRBJ2-6 and V is TRBV20-1; D is uncertain. CDR3 size: 13 residues. V was trimmed by 3 bases and J by 3 bases, leaving 6 bases between them. Germline loops: CDR1 DFQATT, CDR2 SNEGSKA (reference sequence). This CDR3 reads CSARTYGANVLTF. CDR3 sequence (DNA): TGCAGTGCTAGGACATATGGGGCCAACGTCCTGACTTTC.

The J gene is TRBJ2-5, the V gene TRBV6-5, with 7 bases fitting TRBD1. CDR1 and CDR2 (germline): MNHEY, SVGAGI. The junction had 5 bases not matched to a gene; V was cut back by 2 bases and J by 5 bases. This CDR3 region has 14 residues. The CDR3 DNA reads as TGTGCCAGCAGTTACGAGGGGGCGGGTGAGACCCAGTACTTC. This codes for CASSYEGAGETQYF.

This chain's CDR3 is CAITEGPARNEQFF. The CDR3 DNA reads TGTGCCATCACCGAGGGACCCGCGCGGAATGAGCAGTTCTTC. This sequence joins TRBV10-3 and TRBJ2-1, with D perhaps given as TRBD1 or TRBD2 (5 bases each). The CDR3 is 14 amino acids. Germline assignment: CDR1 ENHRY and CDR2 SYGVKD. V was shortened by 7 bases and J by 7 bases, with 17 bases between the two germline ends.

This clonotype has just a few counts. The chain links TRBV19 to TRBJ2-7; D not certain. The CDR3 has 14 amino acids. From germline, CDR1 is LNHDA and CDR2 SQIVND (reference sequence). Trimming left V 5 bases short and J 2 bases short, with 13 bases between. In nucleotides, the CDR3 is TGTGCCAGTAGTTCGACCTTAAATACCTACGAGCAGTACTTC. Amino acid sequence: CASSSTLNTYEQYF.

This clonotype was detected a few times. The CDR3 nucleotides read TGTGCCAGCAGTGCGTTAGTCACAGATACGCAGTATTTT. Translating gives CASSALVTDTQYF. The V and J genes are TRBV12-3 or TRBV12-4 and TRBJ2-3; D is ambiguous. This CDR3 spans 13 amino acids. V was shortened by 5 bases and J by 2 bases, with 8 bases between the two germline ends.

The chain combines TRBV20-1 with TRBJ2-3, with TRBD2 matching 9 bases. Germline assignment: CDR1 DFQATT and CDR2 SNEGSKA (reference sequence). This CDR3 region has 19 residues. V lost 0 bases, J lost 2 bases, and 15 bases stayed unmatched. CDR3 nucleotides: TGCAGTGCTAGAGATTTGGGTACGAGGCCTAGCGGGGTCACAGATACGCAGTATTTT. Translation gives CSARDLGTRPSGVTDTQYF.